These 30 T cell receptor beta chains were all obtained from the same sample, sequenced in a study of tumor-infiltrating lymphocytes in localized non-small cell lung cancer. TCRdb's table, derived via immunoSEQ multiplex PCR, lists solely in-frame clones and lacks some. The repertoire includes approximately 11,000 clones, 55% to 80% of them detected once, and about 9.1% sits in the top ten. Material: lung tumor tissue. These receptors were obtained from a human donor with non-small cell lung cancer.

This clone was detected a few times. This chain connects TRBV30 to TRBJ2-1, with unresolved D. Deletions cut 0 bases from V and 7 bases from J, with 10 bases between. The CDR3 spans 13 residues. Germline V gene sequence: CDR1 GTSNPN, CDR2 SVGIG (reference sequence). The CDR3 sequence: CAWSVRSWNEQFF. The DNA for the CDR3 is TGTGCCTGGAGTGTGCGTTCGTGGAATGAGCAGTTCTTC.

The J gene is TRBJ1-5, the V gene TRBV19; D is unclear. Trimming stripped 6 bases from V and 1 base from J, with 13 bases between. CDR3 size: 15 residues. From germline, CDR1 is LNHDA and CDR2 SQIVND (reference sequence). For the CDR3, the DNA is TGTGCCAGTAGAGCAGTTTTGGGGAGCAATCAGCCCCAGCATTTT. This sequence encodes CASRAVLGSNQPQHF.

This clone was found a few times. CDR3: CASSFYRDMNTEAFF. CDR3 sequence (DNA): TGTGCCAGCAGCTTCTATCGGGATATGAACACTGAAGCTTTCTTT. This chain connects TRBV7-9 to TRBJ1-1; D is unresolved. The CDR3 length is 15 residues. Trimming left V 3 bases short and J 0 bases short, with 11 bases between. The germline gives CDR1 SEHNR, CDR2 FQNEAQ (reference sequence).

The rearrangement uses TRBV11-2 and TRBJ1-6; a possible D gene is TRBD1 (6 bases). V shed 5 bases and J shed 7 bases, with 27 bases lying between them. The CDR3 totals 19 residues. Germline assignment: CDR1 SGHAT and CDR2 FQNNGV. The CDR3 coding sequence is TGTGCCAGCAGCCAGAGGGGGTTTCTGGGGCGCAGTAGAAATTCACCCCTCCACTTT. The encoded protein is CASSQRGFLGRSRNSPLHF. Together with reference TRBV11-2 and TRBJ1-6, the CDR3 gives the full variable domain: EAGVAQSPRYKIIEKRQSVAFWCNPISGHATLYWYQQILGQGPKLLIQFQNNGVVDDSQLPKDRFSAERLKGVDSTLKIQPAKLEDSAVYLCASSQRGFLGRSRNSPLHFGNGTRLTVT.

CDR3 sequence (DNA): TGTGCCAGTAGTATACCTTCTAGCGGGGGATTCGGGGAGCAGTACTTC. This translates into CASSIPSSGGFGEQYF. The chain employs TRBV19 and TRBJ2-7; TRBD2 agrees at 10 bases. Germline V gene lookup returns CDR1 LNHDA and CDR2 SQIVND (reference sequence). CDR3 length: 16 residues. V was clipped by 2 bases and J by 7 bases; unmatched bases: 11. Filled out from reference TRBV19 and TRBJ2-7, the complete variable domain reads DGGITQSPKYLFRKEGQNVTLSCEQNLNHDAMYWYRQDPGQGLRLIYYSQIVNDFQKGDIAEGYSVSREKKESFPLTVTSAQKNPTAFYLCASSIPSSGGFGEQYFGPGTRLTVT.

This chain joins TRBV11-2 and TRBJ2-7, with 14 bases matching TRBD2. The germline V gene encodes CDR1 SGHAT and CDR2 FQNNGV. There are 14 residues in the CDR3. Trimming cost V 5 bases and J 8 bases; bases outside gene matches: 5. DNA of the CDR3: TGTGCCAGCAGCGACGGGACTAGCGGGAGAAAGCAGTACTTC. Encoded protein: CASSDGTSGRKQYF.

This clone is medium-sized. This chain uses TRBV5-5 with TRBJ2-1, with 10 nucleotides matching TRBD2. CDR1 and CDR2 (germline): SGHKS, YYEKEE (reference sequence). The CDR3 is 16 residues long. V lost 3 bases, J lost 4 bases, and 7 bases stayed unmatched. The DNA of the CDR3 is TGTGCCAGCAGCTACTTACTAGCGGGGCTATACAATGAGCAGTTCTTC. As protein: CASSYLLAGLYNEQFF.

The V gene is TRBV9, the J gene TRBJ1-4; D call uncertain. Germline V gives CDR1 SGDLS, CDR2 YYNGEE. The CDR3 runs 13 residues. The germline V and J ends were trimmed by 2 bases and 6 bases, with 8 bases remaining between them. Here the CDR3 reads CASSVARHEKLFF. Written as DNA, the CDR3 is TGTGCCAGCAGCGTGGCGAGACATGAAAAACTGTTTTTT. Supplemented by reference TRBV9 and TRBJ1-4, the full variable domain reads DSGVTQTPKHLITATGQRVTLRCSPRSGDLSVYWYQQSLDQGLQFLIQYYNGEERAKGNILERFSAQQFPDLHSELNLSSLELGDSALYFCASSVARHEKLFFGSGTQLSVL.

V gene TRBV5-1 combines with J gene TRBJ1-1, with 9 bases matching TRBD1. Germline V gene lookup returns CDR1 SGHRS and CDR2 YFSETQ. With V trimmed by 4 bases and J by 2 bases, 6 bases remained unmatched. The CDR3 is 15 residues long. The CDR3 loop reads CASSNRGLGNTEAFF. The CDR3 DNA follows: TGCGCCAGCAGCAACAGGGGGCTGGGAAACACTGAAGCTTTCTTT.

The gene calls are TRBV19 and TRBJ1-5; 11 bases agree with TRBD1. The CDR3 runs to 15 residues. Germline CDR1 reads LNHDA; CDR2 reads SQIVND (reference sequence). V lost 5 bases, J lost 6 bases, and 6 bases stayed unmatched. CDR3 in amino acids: CASSSGQGAGQPQHF. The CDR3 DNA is TGTGCCAGTAGTTCCGGACAGGGGGCAGGTCAGCCCCAGCATTTT.

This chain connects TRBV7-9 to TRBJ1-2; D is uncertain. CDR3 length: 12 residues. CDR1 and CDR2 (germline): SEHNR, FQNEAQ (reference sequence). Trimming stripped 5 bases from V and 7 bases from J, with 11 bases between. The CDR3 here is CASSTPGGGYTF. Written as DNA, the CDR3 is TGTGCCAGCAGCACCCCCGGAGGTGGCTACACCTTC.

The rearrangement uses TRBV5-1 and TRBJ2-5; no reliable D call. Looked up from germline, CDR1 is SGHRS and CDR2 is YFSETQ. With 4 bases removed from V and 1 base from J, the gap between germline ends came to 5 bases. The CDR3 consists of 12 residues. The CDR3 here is CASSPAQETQYF. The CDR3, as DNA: TGCGCCAGCAGCCCAGCCCAAGAGACCCAGTACTTC.

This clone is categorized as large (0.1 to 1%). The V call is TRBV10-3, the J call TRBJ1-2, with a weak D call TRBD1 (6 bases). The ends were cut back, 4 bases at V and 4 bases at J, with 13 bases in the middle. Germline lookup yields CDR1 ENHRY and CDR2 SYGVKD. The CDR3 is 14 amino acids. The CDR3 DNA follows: TGTGCCATCAGTGGGAACACAGGGAGCTATGGCTACACCTTC. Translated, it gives CAISGNTGSYGYTF.

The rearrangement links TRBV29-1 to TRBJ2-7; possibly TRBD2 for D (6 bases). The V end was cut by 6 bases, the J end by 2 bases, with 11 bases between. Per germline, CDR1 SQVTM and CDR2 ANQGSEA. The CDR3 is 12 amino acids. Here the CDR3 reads CSVGGWTYEQYF. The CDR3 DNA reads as TGCAGCGTGGGGGGTTGGACCTACGAGCAGTACTTC.

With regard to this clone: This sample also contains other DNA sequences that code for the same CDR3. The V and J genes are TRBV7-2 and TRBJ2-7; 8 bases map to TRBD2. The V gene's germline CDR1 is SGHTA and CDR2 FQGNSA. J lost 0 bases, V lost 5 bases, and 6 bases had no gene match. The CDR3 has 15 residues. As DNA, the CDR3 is TGTGCCAGCAGCCCATCCGGGACTAGCTCCTACGAGCAGTACTTC. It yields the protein CASSPSGTSSYEQYF.

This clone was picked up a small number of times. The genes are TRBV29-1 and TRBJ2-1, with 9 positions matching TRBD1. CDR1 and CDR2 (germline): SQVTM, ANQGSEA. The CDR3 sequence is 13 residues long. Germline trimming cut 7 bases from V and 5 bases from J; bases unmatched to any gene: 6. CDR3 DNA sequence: TGCAGCGGGGGACAGGGTCGGGACAATGAGCAGTTCTTC. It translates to CSGGQGRDNEQFF.

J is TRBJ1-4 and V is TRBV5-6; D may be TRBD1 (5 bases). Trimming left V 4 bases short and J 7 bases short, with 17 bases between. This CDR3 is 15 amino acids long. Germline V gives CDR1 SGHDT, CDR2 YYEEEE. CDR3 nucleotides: TGTGCCAGCAGCCAAGAAGGGAGGGGAATTGAAAAACTGTTTTTT. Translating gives CASSQEGRGIEKLFF. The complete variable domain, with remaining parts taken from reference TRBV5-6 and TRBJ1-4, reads DAGVTQSPTHLIKTRGQQVTLRCSPKSGHDTVSWYQQALGQGPQFIFQYYEEEERQRGNFPDRFSGHQFPNYSSELNVNALLLGDSALYLCASSQEGRGIEKLFFGSGTQLSVL.

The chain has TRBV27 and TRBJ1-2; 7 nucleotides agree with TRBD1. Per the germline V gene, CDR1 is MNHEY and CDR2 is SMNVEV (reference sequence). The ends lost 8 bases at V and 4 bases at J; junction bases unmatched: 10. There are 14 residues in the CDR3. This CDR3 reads CASRYPGQTYGYTF. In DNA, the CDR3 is TGTGCCAGCCGATACCCGGGACAGACCTATGGCTACACCTTC.

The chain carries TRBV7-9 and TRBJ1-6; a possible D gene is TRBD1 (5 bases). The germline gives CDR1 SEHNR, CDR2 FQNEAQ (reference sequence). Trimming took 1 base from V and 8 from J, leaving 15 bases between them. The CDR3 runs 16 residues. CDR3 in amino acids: CASSLGGGGSHSPLHF. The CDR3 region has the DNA TGTGCCAGCAGCTTAGGTGGCGGGGGAAGCCATTCACCCCTCCACTTT.

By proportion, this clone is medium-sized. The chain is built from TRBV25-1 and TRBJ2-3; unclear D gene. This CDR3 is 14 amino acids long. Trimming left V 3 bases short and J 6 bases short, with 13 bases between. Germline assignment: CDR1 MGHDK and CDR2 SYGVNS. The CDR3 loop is CASSDTEDLDTQYF. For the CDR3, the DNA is TGTGCCAGCAGTGATACTGAAGATCTTGATACGCAGTATTTT.

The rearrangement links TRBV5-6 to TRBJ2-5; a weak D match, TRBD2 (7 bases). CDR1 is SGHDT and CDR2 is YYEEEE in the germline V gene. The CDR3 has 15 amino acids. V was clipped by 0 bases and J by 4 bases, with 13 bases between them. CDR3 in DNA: TGTGCCAGCAGCTTGGTCCGGGGGGCGCGAGAGACCCAGTACTTC. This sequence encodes CASSLVRGARETQYF.

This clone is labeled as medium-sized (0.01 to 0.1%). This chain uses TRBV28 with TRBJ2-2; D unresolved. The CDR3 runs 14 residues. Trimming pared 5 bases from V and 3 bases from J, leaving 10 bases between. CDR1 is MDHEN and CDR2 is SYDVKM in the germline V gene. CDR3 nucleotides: TGTGCCAGCAGTGCAACCCAACACACCGGGGAGCTGTTTTTT. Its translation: CASSATQHTGELFF. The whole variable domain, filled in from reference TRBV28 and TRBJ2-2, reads DVKVTQSSRYLVKRTGEKVFLECVQDMDHENMFWYRQDPGLGLRLIYFSYDVKMKEKGDIPEGYSVSREKKERFSLILESASTNQTSMYLCASSATQHTGELFFGEGSRLTVL.

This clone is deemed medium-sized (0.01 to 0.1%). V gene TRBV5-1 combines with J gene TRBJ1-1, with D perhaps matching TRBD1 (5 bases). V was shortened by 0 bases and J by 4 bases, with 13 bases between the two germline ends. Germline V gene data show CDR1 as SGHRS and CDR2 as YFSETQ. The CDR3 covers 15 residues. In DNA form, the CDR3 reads TGCGCCAGCAGCTTGGTTGGGGACGGGAGCACTGAAGCTTTCTTT. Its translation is CASSLVGDGSTEAFF.

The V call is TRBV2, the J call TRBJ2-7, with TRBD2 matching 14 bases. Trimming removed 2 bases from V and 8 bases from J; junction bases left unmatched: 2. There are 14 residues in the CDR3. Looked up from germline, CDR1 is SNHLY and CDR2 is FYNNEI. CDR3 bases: TGTGCCAGCAGTGAACGGACTAGCGGGGGGCAGCAGTACTTC. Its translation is CASSERTSGGQQYF.

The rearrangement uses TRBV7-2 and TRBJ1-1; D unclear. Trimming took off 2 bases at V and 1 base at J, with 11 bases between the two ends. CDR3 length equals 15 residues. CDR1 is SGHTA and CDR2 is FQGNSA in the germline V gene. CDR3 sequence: CASSLLGFRNTEAFF. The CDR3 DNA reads TGTGCCAGCAGCTTACTCGGTTTCAGGAACACTGAAGCTTTCTTT.

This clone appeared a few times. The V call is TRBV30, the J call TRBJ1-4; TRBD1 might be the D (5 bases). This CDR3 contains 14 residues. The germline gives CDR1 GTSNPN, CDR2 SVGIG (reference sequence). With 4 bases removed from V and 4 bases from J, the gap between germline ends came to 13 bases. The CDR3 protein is CAWTMWGFNEKLFF. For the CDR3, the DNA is TGTGCCTGGACCATGTGGGGGTTTAATGAAAAACTGTTTTTT.

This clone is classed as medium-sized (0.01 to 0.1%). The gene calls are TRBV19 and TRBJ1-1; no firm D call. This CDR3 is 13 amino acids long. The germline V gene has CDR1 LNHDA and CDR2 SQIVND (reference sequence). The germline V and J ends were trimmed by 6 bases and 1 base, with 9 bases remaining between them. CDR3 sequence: CASRQSGNTEAFF. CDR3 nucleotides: TGTGCCAGTAGGCAGTCCGGGAACACTGAAGCTTTCTTT.

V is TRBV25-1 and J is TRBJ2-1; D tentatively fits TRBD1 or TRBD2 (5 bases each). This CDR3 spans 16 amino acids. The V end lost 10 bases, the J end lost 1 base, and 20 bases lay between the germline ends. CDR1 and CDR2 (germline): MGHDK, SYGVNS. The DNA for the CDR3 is TGTGCCACCAGGACGGGGCACTCTGCGTCCTACAATGAGCAGTTCTTC. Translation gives CATRTGHSASYNEQFF.

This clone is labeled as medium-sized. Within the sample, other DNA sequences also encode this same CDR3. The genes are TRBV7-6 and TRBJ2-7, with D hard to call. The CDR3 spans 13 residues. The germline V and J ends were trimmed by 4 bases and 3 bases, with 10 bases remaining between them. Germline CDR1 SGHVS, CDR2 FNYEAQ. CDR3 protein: CASSSGPNYEQYF. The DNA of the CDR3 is TGTGCCAGCAGCTCCGGGCCCAACTACGAGCAGTACTTC. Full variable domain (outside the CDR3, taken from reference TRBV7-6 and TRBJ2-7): GAGVSQSPRYKVTKRGQDVALRCDPISGHVSLYWYRQALGQGPEFLTYFNYEAQQDKSGLPNDRFSAERPEGSISTLTIQRTEQRDSAMYRCASSSGPNYEQYFGPGTRLTVT.

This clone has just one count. The CDR3 spells CASSLGSSQSQETQYF. For the CDR3, the DNA is TGTGCCAGCAGCTTAGGTTCATCACAGAGTCAAGAGACCCAGTACTTC. The chain uses TRBV7-9 and TRBJ2-5, with D unresolved. V lost 1 base and J lost 2, with 14 bases in between. This CDR3 is built from 16 residues. Germline values: CDR1 SEHNR, CDR2 FQNEAQ (reference sequence).